Sequencing of this T cell receptor beta chain was carried out in a study of early T cells in non-severe SARS-CoV-2 infection. From the 5' RACE reads, TCRdb called clonotypes with MiXCR, one entry per CDR3 protein. This table holds fewer than 85,000 distinct CDR3 sequences, roughly 9.4% found once. The CDR3 is 14 amino acids. Trimming removed 5 bases from V and 5 bases from J; junction bases left unmatched: 6. Per the germline V gene, CDR1 is SGHAT and CDR2 is FQNNGV. The V call is TRBV11-2, the J call TRBJ1-2, with TRBD1 matching 9 bases. The specimen was whole blood. This sequence was found in an adult who was a healthcare worker with PCR-confirmed SARS-CoV-2 infection or an uninfected control (not recorded which). CDR3 residues: CASSPTGGSYGYTF. The DNA of the CDR3 is TGTGCCAGCAGCCCAACAGGGGGCTCGTATGGCTACACCTTC.